The 12 T cell receptor beta chains in this list originate from one sample, sequenced in a study of post-analysis software for immune sequencing data. Study observations and caveats: Relative to controls, patients had five TRBV segments at higher frequency, with TRBV5-6, TRBV5-1 and TRBV20-1 among these.

These TCRs are of unknown antigen specificity. The authors incorporated unique molecular identifiers into the TCR beta cDNA libraries. MiXCR was run by TCRdb on the PCR reads, yielding one entry per CDR3 protein. The table has under 900,000 distinct CDR3 sequences, 53% seen once; the top ten hold roughly 4.4%. Sample: blood. These receptors came from a girl aged 5-17 years with multiple sclerosis.

In its sample, this clonotype was seen once. The rearrangement links TRBV7-9 to TRBJ2-3, with 8 bases identical to TRBD1. The CDR3 runs 15 residues. V lost 7 bases, J lost 1 base, and 7 bases stayed unmatched. The germline V gene encodes CDR1 SEHNR and CDR2 FQNEAQ (reference sequence). As DNA, the CDR3 is TGTGCCAGCACCCAACAGGGGGTCGGCACAGATACGCAGTATTTT. Amino acid sequence: CASTQQGVGTDTQYF.

This clonotype was picked up a small number of times. The chain uses TRBV28 and TRBJ2-3; 7 bases fit TRBD2. V lost 5 bases and J lost 0; bases outside the gene matches: 5. From germline, CDR1 is MDHEN and CDR2 SYDVKM. The CDR3 length is 15 residues. CDR3 residues: CASSARSGSTDTQYF. CDR3 coding DNA: TGTGCCAGCAGTGCCCGTAGCGGGAGCACAGATACGCAGTATTTT.

This clonotype was seen ten or more times. The chain links TRBV6-4 to TRBJ2-1; the match to TRBD2 covers 9 bases. The CDR3 is 16 residues long. Looked up from germline, CDR1 is MRHNA and CDR2 is SNTAGT. J gave up 9 bases and V 4 bases, and 13 bases lay outside the gene matches. The CDR3 loop reads CASSASSGSFGGEQFF. CDR3 sequence (DNA): TGTGCCAGCAGTGCTAGTAGCGGGAGTTTCGGGGGTGAGCAGTTCTTC.

The chain joins TRBV3-1 to TRBJ1-5, with D perhaps matching TRBD1 (6 bases). The CDR3 extends over 16 amino acids. CDR1 is LGHDT, CDR2 YNNKEL, per germline (reference sequence). With 2 bases removed from V and 4 bases from J, the gap between germline ends came to 15 bases. The CDR3 DNA reads TGTGCCAGCAGCCAAACGACAGGAAGGGGGAATCAGCCCCAGCATTTT. This sequence encodes CASSQTTGRGNQPQHF.

The rearrangement links TRBV20-1 to TRBJ2-7, with 8 nucleotides matching TRBD2. The CDR3 has 16 amino acids. Trimming cost V 0 bases and J 1 base; bases outside gene matches: 8. The germline V gene has CDR1 DFQATT and CDR2 SNEGSKA (reference sequence). The CDR3, as DNA: TGCAGTGCTAGAGATAATCGACGGGGGGGATCCTACGAGCAGTACTTC. This sequence encodes CSARDNRRGGSYEQYF.

V and J are TRBV5-1 and TRBJ2-6; 7 bases align to TRBD1. The V gene end was trimmed by 3 bases and the J gene end by 4 bases; junction bases not matched to a gene: 7. Looked up from germline, CDR1 is SGHRS and CDR2 is YFSETQ. The CDR3 loop spans 16 amino acids. CDR3 region: CASSSGQAGGANVLTF. CDR3 in DNA: TGCGCCAGCAGCTCCGGACAGGCCGGCGGGGCCAACGTCCTGACTTTC.

This clonotype was observed a single time. V gene TRBV20-1 combines with J gene TRBJ1-2; D remains ambiguous. The CDR3 covers 14 residues. Per germline, CDR1 DFQATT and CDR2 SNEGSKA (reference sequence). Trimming pared 4 bases from V and 2 bases from J, leaving 14 bases between. The CDR3 bases are TGCAGTGCTACTCTACACAGCGCAAACTATGGCTACACCTTC. Its translation is CSATLHSANYGYTF.

The V gene is TRBV9, the J gene TRBJ1-6; TRBD1 might be the D (5 bases). The CDR3 is 14 residues long. V shed 2 bases and J shed 8 bases, with 11 bases lying between them. The germline CDR1 and CDR2 sequences are SGDLS and YYNGEE. This CDR3 is CASSVGGGDSPLHF. CDR3 DNA sequence: TGTGCCAGCAGCGTGGGGGGGGGTGATTCACCCCTCCACTTT. Together with reference TRBV9 and TRBJ1-6, the CDR3 gives the full variable domain: DSGVTQTPKHLITATGQRVTLRCSPRSGDLSVYWYQQSLDQGLQFLIQYYNGEERAKGNILERFSAQQFPDLHSELNLSSLELGDSALYFCASSVGGGDSPLHFGNGTRLTVT.

The chain joins TRBV12-5 to TRBJ2-1; TRBD1 matches at 8 bases. Trimming at V came to 2 bases and at J to 5 bases, leaving 2 bases not matched to a gene. The CDR3 spans 14 residues. The germline CDR1 and CDR2 sequences are LGHNT and FRNRAP. CDR3 region: CASGLTGGHNEQFF. The DNA for the CDR3 is TGTGCTAGTGGTTTGACAGGGGGACACAATGAGCAGTTCTTC.

This clonotype was seen just once. CDR3 DNA sequence: TGTGCCAGCAGCTTCCAAGGCCTAGCGGGAGGTATCTCCTACAATGAGCAGTACTTC. This encodes CASSFQGLAGGISYNEQYF. This chain uses TRBV7-2 with TRBJ2-1, with 11 nucleotides matching TRBD2. The last part of the DNA fits TRBJ2-7 better; the J call may be wrong. CDR1 is SGHTA, CDR2 FQGNSA, per germline. The CDR3 runs to 19 residues.

This sequence joins TRBV20-1 and TRBJ2-3, with D maybe TRBD2 (5 bases). Per germline, CDR1 DFQATT and CDR2 SNEGSKA (reference sequence). CDR3 length: 14 residues. Trimming removed 0 bases at V and 1 base at J, with 8 bases between. Written as DNA, the CDR3 is TGCAGTGCTAGAGACGCGGGCGGCACAGATACGCAGTATTTT. Translating gives CSARDAGGTDTQYF.

This clonotype was observed once. V and J are TRBV7-2 and TRBJ2-1; 11 positions agree with TRBD2. The V gene's germline CDR1 is SGHTA and CDR2 FQGNSA. There are 18 residues in the CDR3. V gave up 4 bases and J gave up 5 bases; unmatched junction bases: 13. CDR3 sequence reads: CASSSPSGRTPRDNEQFF. The DNA for the CDR3 is TGTGCCAGCAGCTCCCCTAGCGGGAGGACCCCGAGGGACAATGAGCAGTTCTTC. Together with reference TRBV7-2 and TRBJ2-1, the CDR3 gives the full variable domain: GAGVSQSPSNKVTEKGKDVELRCDPISGHTALYWYRQSLGQGLEFLIYFQGNSAPDKSGLPSDRFSAERTGGSVSTLTIQRTQQEDSAVYLCASSSPSGRTPRDNEQFFGPGTRLTVL.